Below, 3 T cell receptor beta chains from the same sample are listed, as sequenced in a study of T cell repertoires and HLA-DP antigens. The data were produced by immunoSEQ multiplex PCR, yet TCRdb's version contains in-frame clones alone and is incomplete. This sample has some 110,000 clones, with 80% to 95% found just once. Their specific antigens are unknown. The sample consisted of CD4+ T cells from PBMCs. The receptor set was obtained from a woman aged 18 to 35 in good health and CMV-seronegative.

The gene calls are TRBV6-1 and TRBJ2-7, with 7 bases lining up with TRBD1. CDR1 is MNHNS and CDR2 is SASEGT in the germline V gene. The CDR3 sequence is 13 residues long. V shed 6 bases, J shed 6 bases, and the junction held 8 bases outside the gene matches. The CDR3 DNA is TGTGCCAGCAGAGCAGCTGACAGGGCCGAGCAGTACTTC. Protein product: CASRAADRAEQYF.

V usage is TRBV5-1 and J usage is TRBJ2-2, with D possibly TRBD1 on 6 matching bases. This CDR3 is 15 amino acids long. The V gene's germline CDR1 is SGHRS and CDR2 YFSETQ. The V and J ends lost 0 bases and 7 bases respectively, with 13 bases between them. CDR3: CASSLDIGGIGELFF. The CDR3, as DNA: TGCGCCAGCAGCTTGGATATAGGGGGAATCGGGGAGCTGTTTTTT.

The gene calls are TRBV19 and TRBJ2-1; D gene ambiguous. This CDR3 contains 15 residues. Trimming pared 5 bases from V and 7 bases from J, leaving 18 bases between. Germline CDR1 and CDR2: LNHDA and SQIVND (reference sequence). The CDR3 sequence is CASSSTSGPWNEQFF. The CDR3 coding sequence is TGTGCCAGTAGTTCCACTTCCGGACCGTGGAATGAGCAGTTCTTC.